The T cell receptor (beta chain) under discussion was sequenced for a study of CD8 T cell repertoires and HIV-1 epitope variants. General study results and limits: Of 9 or 10 antigen-specific beta clonotypes, about 6 appeared to cross-react with escape variants.

Of note for this clone: Its antigen is not identified.

TCR beta CDR3 was sequenced at survey depth on immunoSEQ. Clones were read by immunoSEQ multiplex PCR, and TCRdb kept only the in-frame ones, dropping some. Of approximately 6,700 clones listed, 50% to 70% are singletons. Germline V lookup: CDR1 WSHSY, CDR2 SAAADI. This CDR3 comprises 17 residues. V lost 3 bases and J lost 2, with 18 bases in between. Sequencing was performed on cultured CD8+ T cells derived from PBMCs. The chain joins TRBV10-2 to TRBJ2-3; weak D call: TRBD2 (5 bases). This TCR derives from a male donor with HIV. CDR3 region: CASSDGNSESFTDTQYF. In DNA, the CDR3 is TGCGCCAGCAGTGACGGGAATAGCGAGAGCTTCACAGATACGCAGTATTTT.